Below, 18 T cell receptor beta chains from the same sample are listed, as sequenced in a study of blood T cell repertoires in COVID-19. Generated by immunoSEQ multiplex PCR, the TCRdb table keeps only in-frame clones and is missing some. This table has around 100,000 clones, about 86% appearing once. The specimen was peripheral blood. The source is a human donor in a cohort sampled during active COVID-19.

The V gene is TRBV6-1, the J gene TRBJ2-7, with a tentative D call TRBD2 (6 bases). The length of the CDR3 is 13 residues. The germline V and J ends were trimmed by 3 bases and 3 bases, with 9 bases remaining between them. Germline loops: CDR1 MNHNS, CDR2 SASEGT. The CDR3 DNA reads TGTGCCAGCAGTGACGGGACTCTCTACGAGCAGTACTTC. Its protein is CASSDGTLYEQYF.

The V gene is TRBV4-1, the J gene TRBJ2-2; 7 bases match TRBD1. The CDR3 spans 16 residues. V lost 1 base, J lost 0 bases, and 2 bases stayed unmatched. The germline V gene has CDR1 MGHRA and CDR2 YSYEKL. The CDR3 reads CASSQVQGTNTGELFF. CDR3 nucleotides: TGCGCCAGCAGCCAAGTACAGGGGACGAACACCGGGGAGCTGTTTTTT.

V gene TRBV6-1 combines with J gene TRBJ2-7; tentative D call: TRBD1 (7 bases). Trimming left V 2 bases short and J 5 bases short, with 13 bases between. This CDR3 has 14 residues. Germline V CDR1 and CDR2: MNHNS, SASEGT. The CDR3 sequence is CASSESGRGDEQYF. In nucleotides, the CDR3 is TGTGCCAGCAGTGAATCGGGCAGGGGGGACGAGCAGTACTTC.

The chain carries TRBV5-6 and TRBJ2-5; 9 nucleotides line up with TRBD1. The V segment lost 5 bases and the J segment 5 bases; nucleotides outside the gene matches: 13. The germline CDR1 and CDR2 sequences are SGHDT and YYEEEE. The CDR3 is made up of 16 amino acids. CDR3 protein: CASSWQGTGMFETQYF. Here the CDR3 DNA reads TGTGCCAGCAGTTGGCAAGGGACAGGGATGTTTGAGACCCAGTACTTC.

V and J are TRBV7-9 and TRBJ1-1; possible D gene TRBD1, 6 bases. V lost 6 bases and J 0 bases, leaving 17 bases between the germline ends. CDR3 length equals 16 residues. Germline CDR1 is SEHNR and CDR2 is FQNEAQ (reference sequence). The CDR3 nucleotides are TGTGCCAGCAGATCGAAACCGGGACAAGTGAACACTGAAGCTTTCTTT. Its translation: CASRSKPGQVNTEAFF.

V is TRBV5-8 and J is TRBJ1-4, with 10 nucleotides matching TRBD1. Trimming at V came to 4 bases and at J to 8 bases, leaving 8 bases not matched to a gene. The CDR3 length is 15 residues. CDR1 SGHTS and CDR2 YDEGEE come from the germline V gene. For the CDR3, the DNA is TGTGCCAGCAGCCTAGACAGGGGGCGAGCAGAAAAACTGTTTTTT. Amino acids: CASSLDRGRAEKLFF.

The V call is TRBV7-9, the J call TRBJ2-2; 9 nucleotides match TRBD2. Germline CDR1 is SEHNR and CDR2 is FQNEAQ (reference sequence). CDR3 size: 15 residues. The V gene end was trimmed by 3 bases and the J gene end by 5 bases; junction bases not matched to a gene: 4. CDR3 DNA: TGTGCCAGCAGCTTCAGAAGCGGGGGGACCGGGGAGCTGTTTTTT. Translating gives CASSFRSGGTGELFF.

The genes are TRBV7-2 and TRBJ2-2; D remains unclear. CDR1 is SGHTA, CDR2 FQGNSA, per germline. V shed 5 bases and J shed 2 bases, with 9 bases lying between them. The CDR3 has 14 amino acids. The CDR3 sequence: CASSLDTNTGELFF. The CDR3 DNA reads TGTGCCAGCAGCCTTGACACTAACACCGGGGAGCTGTTTTTT.

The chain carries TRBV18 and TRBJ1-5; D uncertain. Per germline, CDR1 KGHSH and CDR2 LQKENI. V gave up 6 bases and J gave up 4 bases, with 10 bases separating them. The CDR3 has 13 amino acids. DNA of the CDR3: TGTGCCAGCTCCGATAGGAGGAATCAGCCCCAGCATTTT. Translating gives CASSDRRNQPQHF.

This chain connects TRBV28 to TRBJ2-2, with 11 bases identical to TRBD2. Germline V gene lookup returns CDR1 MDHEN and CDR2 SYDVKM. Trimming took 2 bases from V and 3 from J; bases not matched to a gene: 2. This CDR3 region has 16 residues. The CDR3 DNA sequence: TGTGCCAGCAGTTTAAGACTAGCGGGGCACACCGGGGAGCTGTTTTTT. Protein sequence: CASSLRLAGHTGELFF.

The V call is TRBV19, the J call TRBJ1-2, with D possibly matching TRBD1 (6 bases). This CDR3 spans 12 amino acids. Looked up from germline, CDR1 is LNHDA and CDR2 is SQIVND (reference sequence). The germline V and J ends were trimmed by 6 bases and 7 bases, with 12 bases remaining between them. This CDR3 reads CASSFNRVGYTF. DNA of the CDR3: TGTGCCAGTAGCTTCAACAGGGTTGGCTACACCTTC.

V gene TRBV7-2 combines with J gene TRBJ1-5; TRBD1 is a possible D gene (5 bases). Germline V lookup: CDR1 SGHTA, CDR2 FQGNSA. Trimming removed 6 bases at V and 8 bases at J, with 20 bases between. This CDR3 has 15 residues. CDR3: CASRKAGQPSEPQHF. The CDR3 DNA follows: TGTGCCAGCAGAAAGGCAGGACAACCCAGCGAGCCCCAGCATTTT.

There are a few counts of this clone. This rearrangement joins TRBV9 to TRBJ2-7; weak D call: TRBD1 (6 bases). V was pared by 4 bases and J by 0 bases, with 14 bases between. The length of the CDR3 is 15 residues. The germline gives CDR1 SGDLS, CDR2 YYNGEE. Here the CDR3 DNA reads TGTGCCAGCAGCCTAACTGGGACACCCTCCTACGAGCAGTACTTC. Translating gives CASSLTGTPSYEQYF.

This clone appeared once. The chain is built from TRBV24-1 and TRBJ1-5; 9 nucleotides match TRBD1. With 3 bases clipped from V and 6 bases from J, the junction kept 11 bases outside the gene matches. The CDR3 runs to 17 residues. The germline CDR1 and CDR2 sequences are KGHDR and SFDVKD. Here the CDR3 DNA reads TGTGCCACCAGTGATACCCGACAGGGGGATTTGGGTCAGCCCCAGCATTTT. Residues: CATSDTRQGDLGQPQHF.

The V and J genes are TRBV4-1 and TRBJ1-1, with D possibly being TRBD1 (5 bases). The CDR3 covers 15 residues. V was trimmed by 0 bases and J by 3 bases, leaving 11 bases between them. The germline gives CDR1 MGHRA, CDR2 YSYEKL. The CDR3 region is CASSQDWGGYTEAFF. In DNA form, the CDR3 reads TGCGCCAGCAGCCAAGATTGGGGGGGATACACTGAAGCTTTCTTT.

CDR3 DNA sequence: TGTGCCAGCTCACCGGGACAGCCTAACTATGGCTACACCTTC. Amino acid sequence: CASSPGQPNYGYTF. The rearrangement joins TRBV18 to TRBJ1-2; 7 bases line up with TRBD1. The germline V gene has CDR1 KGHSH and CDR2 LQKENI. The trim removed 3 bases at V and 0 bases at J, leaving 1 base unmatched. This CDR3 is built from 14 residues.

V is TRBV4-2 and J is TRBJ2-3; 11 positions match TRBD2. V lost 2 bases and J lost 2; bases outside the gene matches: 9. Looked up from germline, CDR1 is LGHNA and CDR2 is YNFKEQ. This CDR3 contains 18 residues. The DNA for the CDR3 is TGTGCCAGCAGCCAATACCCCGGGACTAGCGGTTACACAGATACGCAGTATTTT. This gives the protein CASSQYPGTSGYTDTQYF.

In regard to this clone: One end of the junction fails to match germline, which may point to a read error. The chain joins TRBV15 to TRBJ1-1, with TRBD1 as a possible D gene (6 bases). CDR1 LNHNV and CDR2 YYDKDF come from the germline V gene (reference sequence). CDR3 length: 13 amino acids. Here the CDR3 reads CATSRDGQTGAFF. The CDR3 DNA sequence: TGTGCCACCAGCAGAGATGGACAGACTGGAGCTTTCTTT.